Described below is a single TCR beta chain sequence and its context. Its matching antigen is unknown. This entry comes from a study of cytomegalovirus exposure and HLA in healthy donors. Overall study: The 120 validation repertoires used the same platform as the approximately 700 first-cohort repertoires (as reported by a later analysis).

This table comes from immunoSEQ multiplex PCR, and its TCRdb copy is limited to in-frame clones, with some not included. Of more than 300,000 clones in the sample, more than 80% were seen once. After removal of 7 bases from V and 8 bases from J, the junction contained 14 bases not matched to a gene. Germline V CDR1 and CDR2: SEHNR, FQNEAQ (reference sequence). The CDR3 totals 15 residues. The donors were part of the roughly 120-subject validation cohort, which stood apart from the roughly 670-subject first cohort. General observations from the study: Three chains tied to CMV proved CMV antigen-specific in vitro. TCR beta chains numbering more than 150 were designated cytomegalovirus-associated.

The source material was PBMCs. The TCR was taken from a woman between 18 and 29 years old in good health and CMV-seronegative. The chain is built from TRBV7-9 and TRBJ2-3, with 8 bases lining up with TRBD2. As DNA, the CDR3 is TGTGCCAGCATGGGGCTAACGGGGGGGCCGGGTACGCAGTATTTT. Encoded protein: CASMGLTGGPGTQYF.